This note documents a single T cell receptor (beta chain) sequence. Its antigen is still unknown. No much larger clone exists at a distance of one base, and base qualities are not known. This record belongs to a study of blood T cell repertoires in COVID-19 (dated by TCRdb to about 2020). With respect to the entire study: The collaborator samples originated in the United States, Italy and Spain and spanned the acute and convalescent phases of COVID-19. The material from the prospective study consisted of cDNA or gDNA derived from T cells, B-cell-depleted T cells, or PBMCs. Subjects who had been exposed to COVID-19, were actively infected with it, or had recovered from it provided the deeply sampled blood TCRbeta repertoires that made up the dataset. The repertoires were made available in a free public database intended to serve as a resource for research on the immune response to SARS-CoV-2. The samples were drawn from two sources: the first 160 participants of the ongoing ImmuneRACE study, and 1,200 or so subjects contributed by 6 global collaborators. A de-identified subject ID, COVID-19 status, age in years and sex were almost always included in the sample metadata. HLA class I and class II types, where available, came from metadata supplied by the sample provider rather than from assay-based typing.

Collaborating institutions collected whole blood in K2EDTA tubes following their own protocols. Collaborator samples were shipped for TCRbeta analysis as frozen whole blood, isolated PBMCs, or DNA extracted from either sample type. After removal of 1 base from V and 4 bases from J, the junction retains 7 bases not matched to a gene. CDR1 and CDR2 are drawn from the germline V gene (reference sequence): LNHDA, SQIVND. Its CDR3 holds 16 amino acids, cysteine through phenylalanine. CDR3 DNA is the only sequence kept; it has 48 bases, read in frame from the first base. Study-level results and caveats: The quantity of clinical and demographic metadata differed by source and by participant and was supplied without curation.

The immunoSEQ Assay, a bias-controlled multiplex PCR, was used to amplify TCRbeta CDR3 regions from genomic DNA. From the authors' description of their analysis: The number of nucleated cells in each sample was estimated by amplification of reference gene primers within the assay. Sequence reads were collapsed and filtered to measure the absolute abundance of every unique TCRbeta CDR3 rearrangement. Productive Simpson clonality was computed per sample as the square root of Simpson's diversity index over productive rearrangements. TCRdb obtained this table from immuneACCESS and retained in-frame rearrangements with V and J assigned. These tables miss some clones; where compared with another copy, unresolved V genes account for less than half of the shortfall, and the remainder is unexplained. V and J calls and clone size come straight from that table; D and trimming were deduced from the DNA. The sample table shows tens of thousands of clones, and 84% are seen once. The biggest ten clones account for around 5.4% of the sample.

This TCR was sampled from a woman aged 55-69 years with acute or convalescent COVID-19. Sequencing input: peripheral blood. The chain uses TRBV19 and TRBJ1-1; TRBD1 lines up with 9 middle nucleotides. The CDR3 is CASSIGPGQGTTEAFF. The nucleotide sequence reads as follows: TGTGCCAGTAGTATAGGACCCGGACAGGGGACCACTGAAGCTTTCTTT.